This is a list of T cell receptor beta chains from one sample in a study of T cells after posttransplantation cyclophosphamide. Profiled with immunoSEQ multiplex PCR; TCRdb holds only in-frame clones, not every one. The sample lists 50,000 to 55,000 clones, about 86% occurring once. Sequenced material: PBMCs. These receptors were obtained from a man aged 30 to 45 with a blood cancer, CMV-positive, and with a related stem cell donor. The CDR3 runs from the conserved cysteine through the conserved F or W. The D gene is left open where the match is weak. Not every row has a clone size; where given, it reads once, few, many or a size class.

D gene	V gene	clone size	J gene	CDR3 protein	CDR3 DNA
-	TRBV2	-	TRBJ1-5	CASRRENSNQPQHF	TGTGCCAGCAGGAGGGAGAATAGCAATCAGCCCCAGCATTTT
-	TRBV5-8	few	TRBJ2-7	CASSFRGEQYF	TGTGCCAGCAGCTTCAGGGGCGAGCAGTACTTC
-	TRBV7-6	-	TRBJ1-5	CASSSGFNQPQHF	TGTGCCAGCAGCTCGGGTTTCAATCAGCCCCAGCATTTT
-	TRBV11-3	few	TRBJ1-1	CASSPGGDNTEAFF	TGTGCCAGCAGCCCCGGAGGGGACAACACTGAAGCTTTCTTT
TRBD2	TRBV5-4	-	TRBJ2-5	CASRPSRTSEETQYF	TGTGCCAGCAGACCTTCTAGGACTAGTGAAGAGACCCAGTACTTC
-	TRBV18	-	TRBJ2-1	CASSPPGLLYEQFF	TGTGCCAGCTCACCGCCCGGACTTTTGTATGAGCAGTTCTTC
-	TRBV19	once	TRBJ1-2	CASSTPRSGSYVGYTF	TGTGCCAGTAGTACCCCGCGTTCAGGGTCGTACGTAGGCTACACCTTC
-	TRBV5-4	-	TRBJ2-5	CASSPGQIQETQYF	TGTGCCAGCAGCCCCGGACAGATCCAAGAGACCCAGTACTTC
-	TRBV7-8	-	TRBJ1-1	CASSLEHRNTEAFF	TGTGCCAGCAGCTTAGAGCACAGGAACACTGAAGCTTTCTTT
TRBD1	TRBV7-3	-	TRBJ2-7	CASSVTGTGAAEQYF	TGTGCCAGCAGCGTAACCGGGACAGGGGCTGCCGAGCAGTACTTC
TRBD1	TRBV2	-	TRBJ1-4	CASSDWGTGWATNEKLFF	TGTGCCAGCAGTGATTGGGGGACAGGTTGGGCAACTAATGAAAAACTGTTTTTT
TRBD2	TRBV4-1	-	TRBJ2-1	CASSPQPGLAGYNEQFF	TGCGCCAGCAGCCCCCAACCAGGACTAGCGGGATACAATGAGCAGTTCTTC
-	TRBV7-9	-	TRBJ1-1	CASSSNRIKNTEAFF	TGTGCCAGCAGCTCCAACAGGATCAAGAACACTGAAGCTTTCTTT
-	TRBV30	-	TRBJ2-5	CAWTGYGETQYF	TGTGCCTGGACAGGCTATGGGGAGACCCAGTACTTC
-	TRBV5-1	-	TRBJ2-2	CASSTGTSTGELFF	TGCGCCAGCAGCACCGGGACAAGTACCGGGGAGCTGTTTTTT
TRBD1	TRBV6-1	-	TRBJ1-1	CASRRDREKEAFF	TGTGCCAGCAGGAGGGACAGGGAAAAGGAGGCTTTCTTT
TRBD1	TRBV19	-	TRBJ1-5	CASSPGQRSQPQHF	TGTGCCAGTAGTCCGGGACAGCGGTCGCAGCCCCAGCATTTT
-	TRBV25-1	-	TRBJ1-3	CASSDRRKGTIYF	TGTGCCAGCAGTGACAGGAGGAAAGGCACCATATATTTT